This TCR beta chain was sequenced during a study of blood T cell repertoires in COVID-19. About the study: In each case, the material was cDNA or gDNA derived from T cells, B-cell-depleted T cells, or PBMCs.

Ages ranged from roughly 18 to 100 years, with residence in some 25 US areas. Authors' processing steps: Reference gene primers were amplified, and this amplification served to estimate nucleated cell counts. Data came from immunoSEQ multiplex PCR; TCRdb stores just in-frame clones and leaves some out. The DNA gave D and trimming, while V, J and clone size come from that table. The sample records about 150,000 clones, 80% to 90% being singletons. CDR3 length: 15 amino acids. Germline-derived CDR1 and CDR2 are MDHEN and SYDVKM. Trimming cost V 5 bases and J 2 bases; bases outside gene matches: 5. The sequence came from a man between 45 and 60 years old who had recovered from COVID-19. Material for sequencing was PBMCs or T cells enriched from blood (not recorded which). This chain links TRBV28 with TRBJ2-7; 11 nucleotides match TRBD1. CDR3 in amino acids: CASSPAGQGAYEQYV. CDR3 in DNA: TGTGCCAGCAGTCCGGCGGGACAGGGGGCCTACGAGCAGTACGTC.